Below are 29 T cell receptor beta chains sequenced from a single sample in a study of regulatory and conventional T cells in RAG deficiency. Regulatory T cells were sorted from blood as CD4+ CD25-high CD127-low cells. The table came from immunoSEQ multiplex PCR; TCRdb's copy has only in-frame clones and leaves some out. The table shows 200 or so clones, with under 85% occurring only once. The material sequenced was Tregs sorted from blood. The source is a human donor with RAG deficiency presenting as combined immunodeficiency.

Details on this clone: Given the absence of the conserved phenylalanine or tryptophan at the CDR3 end, a read error is likely. No DNA is shown, since the ends of the CDR3 on it are uncertain; the CDR3 is the one TCRdb lists. V is TRBV30 and J is TRBJ1-2. The CDR3 has 14 amino acids, counting both end residues. CDR1 is GTSNPN, CDR2 SVGIG, per germline (reference sequence). CDR3 sequence reads: CAWDCRRYRKTYGY.

The chain employs TRBV10-1 and TRBJ1-2, with D unresolved. Trimming shortened V by 5 bases and J by 4 bases, and 23 bases separated the two germline ends. The CDR3 consists of 17 residues. The V gene's germline CDR1 is WNHNN and CDR2 SYGVQD (reference sequence). Here the CDR3 reads CASSPGKGSRKTYGYTF. CDR3 sequence (DNA): TGCGCCAGCAGTCCAGGAAAAGGATCGCGAAAGACCTATGGCTACACCTTC.

The genes are TRBV6-6 and TRBJ2-3, with D unclear. This CDR3 region has 15 residues. The germline CDR1 and CDR2 sequences are MNHNY and SVGAGI (reference sequence). V lost 0 bases and J 2 bases, leaving 9 bases between the germline ends. The CDR3 loop is CASSYSTLHTDTQYF. The CDR3 DNA reads TGTGCCAGCAGTTACTCTACCCTTCACACAGATACGCAGTATTTT.

This rearrangement joins TRBV7-6 to TRBJ1-4; unclear D gene. From germline, CDR1 is SGHVS and CDR2 FNYEAQ. The CDR3 runs 15 residues. Trimming left V 1 base short and J 3 bases short, with 9 bases between. CDR3 DNA: TGTGCCAGCAGCTTAGTACGCTTGCCTAATGAAAAACTGTTTTTT. It is translated as CASSLVRLPNEKLFF. The whole variable domain, filled in from reference TRBV7-6 and TRBJ1-4, reads GAGVSQSPRYKVTKRGQDVALRCDPISGHVSLYWYRQALGQGPEFLTYFNYEAQQDKSGLPNDRFSAERPEGSISTLTIQRTEQRDSAMYRCASSLVRLPNEKLFFGSGTQLSVL.

This clone was counted a few times. This rearrangement joins TRBV5-1 to TRBJ2-7, with D hard to call. Between the trimmed V and J ends, which lost 0 bases and 5 bases, there was a span of 6 bases. The CDR3 spans 12 residues. Germline V gene lookup returns CDR1 SGHRS and CDR2 YFSETQ. The chain's CDR3 is CASSLATHEQYF. In DNA form, the CDR3 reads TGCGCCAGCAGCTTGGCCACGCACGAGCAGTACTTC.

The V and J genes are TRBV21-1 and TRBJ2-3; the table's D gene call, TRBD1, was not cross checked with the DNA. TRBV21-1 is noted as a pseudogene. This CDR3 contains 16 residues. The CDR3 region has the DNA TGTGCCAGCAGCGGGGCCGTAGCTACCATGCAAGATACGCAGTATTTT. Its protein is CASSGAVATMQDTQYF.

J is TRBJ1-4 and V is TRBV7-5. TRBV7-5 is noted as a pseudogene. The CDR3 is 18 residues long. In DNA form, the CDR3 reads TGTGCCAGAAGTGACTTCACGAGTCTCCCAGTCGACAATGAAAAACTGTTTTTT. It specifies CARSDFTSLPVDNEKLFF.

The chain employs TRBV29-1 and TRBJ2-5; D ambiguous. Germline values: CDR1 SQVTM, CDR2 ANQGSEA. Trimming took off 5 bases at V and 5 bases at J, with 12 bases between the two ends. CDR3 length equals 12 residues. In nucleotides, the CDR3 is TGCAGCGTTCGCTTGTTTGCCGAGACCCAGTACTTC. Its translation: CSVRLFAETQYF.

V usage is TRBV27 and J usage is TRBJ2-7; D is uncertain. V shed 5 bases and J shed 2 bases, with 10 bases lying between them. The CDR3 contains 13 residues. Germline V gives CDR1 MNHEY, CDR2 SMNVEV (reference sequence). The CDR3 loop reads CASSPLRPYEQYF. The CDR3 DNA reads TGTGCCAGCAGTCCCCTCCGGCCCTACGAGCAGTACTTC.

This rearrangement joins TRBV13 to TRBJ2-6, with D unclear. The germline CDR1 and CDR2 sequences are PRHDT and FYEKMQ (reference sequence). The CDR3 spans 18 residues. The V and J ends lost 5 bases and 5 bases respectively, with 22 bases between them. In nucleotides, the CDR3 is TGTGCCAGCAGCATTACAGAGCTGAGTACAAGTCGGGCCAACGTCCTGACTTTC. This codes for CASSITELSTSRANVLTF.

The J gene is TRBJ2-3, the V gene TRBV7-3; D gene ambiguous. Trimming took off 0 bases at V and 4 bases at J, with 2 bases between the two ends. This CDR3 is 12 amino acids long. CDR1 is SGHTA, CDR2 FQGTGA, per germline. For the CDR3, the DNA is TGTGCCAGCAGCTTAACCGCAGATACGCAGTATTTT. Amino acids: CASSLTADTQYF.

The chain links TRBV20-1 to TRBJ2-3, with D unresolved. The CDR3 runs 11 residues. Deletions cut 3 bases from V and 1 base from J, with 2 bases between. Looked up from germline, CDR1 is DFQATT and CDR2 is SNEGSKA (reference sequence). In DNA, the CDR3 is TGCAGTGCTAGTCGCACAGATACGCAGTATTTT. This gives the protein CSASRTDTQYF.

This chain links TRBV6-6 with TRBJ2-3; D ambiguous. The CDR3 is 11 amino acids. V was trimmed by 4 bases and J by 6 bases, leaving 5 bases between them. Germline V gene lookup returns CDR1 MNHNY and CDR2 SVGAGI (reference sequence). CDR3 amino acids: CASSSADTQYF. The DNA for the CDR3 is TGTGCCAGCAGTTCTGCGGATACGCAGTATTTT.

The chain couples TRBV5-1 to TRBJ2-3, with D uncertain. V lost 5 bases and J lost 3, with 7 bases in between. This CDR3 spans 12 amino acids. The germline V gene encodes CDR1 SGHRS and CDR2 YFSETQ. CDR3 residues: CASRYLTDTQYF. The CDR3 DNA reads TGCGCCAGCAGATATTTGACAGATACGCAGTATTTT.

The rearrangement joins TRBV21-1 to TRBJ1-6. TRBV21-1 represents a pseudogene. The CDR3 loop spans 18 amino acids. The CDR3 region is CASRPGLANIHHNSPLHF. In nucleotides, the CDR3 is TGTGCCAGCAGACCTGGGCTAGCTAACATACATCATAATTCACCCCTCCACTTT.

The chain combines TRBV7-3 with TRBJ2-1; no reliable D call. Looked up from germline, CDR1 is SGHTA and CDR2 is FQGTGA. Trimming removed 1 base at V and 0 bases at J, with 7 bases between. The CDR3 runs 15 residues. The DNA for the CDR3 is TGTGCCAGCAGCTTAAGGTCCAGCTCCTACAATGAGCAGTTCTTC. Protein product: CASSLRSSSYNEQFF.

V usage is TRBV27 and J usage is TRBJ2-7; no definite D call. Germline V CDR1 and CDR2: MNHEY, SMNVEV (reference sequence). V lost 5 bases to trimming and J lost 2 bases, with 7 bases between them. CDR3 length equals 12 residues. DNA of the CDR3: TGTGCCAGCAGTCACTTCCCCTACGAGCAGTACTTC. This translates into CASSHFPYEQYF.

This chain connects TRBV9 to TRBJ2-3, with no clear D. Germline V gene sequence: CDR1 SGDLS, CDR2 YYNGEE. With 0 bases removed from V and 2 bases from J, the gap between germline ends came to 4 bases. This CDR3 spans 13 amino acids. The CDR3 DNA reads TGTGCCAGCAGCGTAGTCCCCACAGATACGCAGTATTTT. It is translated as CASSVVPTDTQYF.

The J gene is TRBJ2-7, the V gene TRBV5-6, with unresolved D. Trimming removed 3 bases at V and 3 bases at J, with 4 bases between. The germline V gene has CDR1 SGHDT and CDR2 YYEEEE. The CDR3 spans 11 residues. The CDR3: CASSWNYEQYF. CDR3 bases: TGTGCCAGCAGCTGGAACTACGAGCAGTACTTC.

The rearrangement joins TRBV5-6 to TRBJ2-6, with no clear D. V was cut by 7 bases and J by 5 bases, with 25 bases left in between. The CDR3 spans 18 residues. Germline loops: CDR1 SGHDT, CDR2 YYEEEE. The CDR3 reads CASRKSNSHQSRANVLTF. The CDR3 DNA reads TGTGCCAGCCGGAAATCCAATAGTCACCAAAGTCGGGCCAACGTCCTGACTTTC.

This clone appeared a few times. The junction differs from germline at one of its ends, possibly a read error. The chain links TRBV6-8 to TRBJ2-7; D is ambiguous. Germline V gene lookup returns CDR1 MNHGY and CDR2 SAAAGT. This CDR3 comprises 11 residues. The CDR3 protein is CASSNSYEQYF. The CDR3 coding sequence is TGTGCCAGCAGTAACTCCTACGAGCAGTACTTC.

The rearrangement links TRBV7-1 to TRBJ2-6, with a possible D match to TRBD1 (5 bases). TRBV7-1 is sorted into the ORF group, with uncertain function. V was trimmed by 5 bases and J by 5 bases, leaving 25 bases between them. The length of the CDR3 is 19 residues. The CDR3 bases are TGTGCCAGCAGCGTGTTATGTCAACGAGGACAAAGTCGGGCCAACGTCCTGACTTTC. Amino acids: CASSVLCQRGQSRANVLTF.

The genes are TRBV6-6 and TRBJ1-5; a weak D match, TRBD1 (5 bases). Trimming stripped 2 bases from V and 6 bases from J, with 14 bases between. Germline V gene data show CDR1 as MNHNY and CDR2 as SVGAGI (reference sequence). The CDR3 length is 15 residues. CDR3 bases: TGTGCCAGCAGTTACCCTGTGGGGGGAAGTCAGCCCCAGCATTTT. As protein: CASSYPVGGSQPQHF.

This clone has a single count. This chain links TRBV10-1 with TRBJ2-1, with D possibly TRBD2 on 5 matching bases. V lost 8 bases and J 4 bases, leaving 6 bases between the germline ends. Germline CDR1 is WNHNN and CDR2 is SYGVQD (reference sequence). This CDR3 comprises 11 residues. This CDR3 reads CASGSYNEQFF. For the CDR3, the DNA is TGCGCCAGCGGGAGTTACAATGAGCAGTTCTTC.

The chain couples TRBV6-5 to TRBJ1-5; D unresolved. Looked up from germline, CDR1 is MNHEY and CDR2 is SVGAGI. V was pared by 2 bases and J by 0 bases, with 5 bases between. This CDR3 is built from 14 residues. The CDR3 sequence is CASSYTASNQPQHF. CDR3 DNA: TGTGCCAGCAGTTACACGGCTAGCAATCAGCCCCAGCATTTT.

V and J are TRBV5-5 and TRBJ2-3; D unresolved. The CDR3 spans 12 residues. Trimming removed 1 base at V and 0 bases at J, with 0 bases between. Germline loops: CDR1 SGHKS, CDR2 YYEKEE (reference sequence). CDR3 sequence: CASSLSTDTQYF. The DNA of the CDR3 is TGTGCCAGCAGCTTGAGCACAGATACGCAGTATTTT.

The chain uses TRBV1 and TRBJ2-6; TRBD1 is taken as the D call from the table, unchecked against the DNA. TRBV1 is reported as a pseudogene. The CDR3 covers 18 residues. The CDR3 spells CTSRPRGLAQSRANVLTF. CDR3 DNA sequence: TGCACCAGCAGACCAAGGGGTTTGGCACAAAGTCGGGCCAACGTCCTGACTTTC.

The chain is built from TRBV9 and TRBJ1-1; D ambiguous. CDR3 length: 12 amino acids. V was pared by 3 bases and J by 0 bases, with 3 bases between. CDR1 and CDR2 from the germline V gene are SGDLS and YYNGEE. CDR3 region: CASSAMNTEAFF. CDR3 nucleotides: TGTGCCAGCAGCGCAATGAACACTGAAGCTTTCTTT. Full variable domain (rest looked up from reference TRBV9 and TRBJ1-1): DSGVTQTPKHLITATGQRVTLRCSPRSGDLSVYWYQQSLDQGLQFLIQYYNGEERAKGNILERFSAQQFPDLHSELNLSSLELGDSALYFCASSAMNTEAFFGQGTRLTVV.

The chain links TRBV28 to TRBJ2-3; D gene uncertain. Trimming took off 6 bases at V and 2 bases at J, with 6 bases between the two ends. This CDR3 region has 12 residues. Germline lookup yields CDR1 MDHEN and CDR2 SYDVKM. The CDR3 nucleotides are TGTGCCAGCAGACTCCTCACAGATACGCAGTATTTT. Its translation is CASRLLTDTQYF.